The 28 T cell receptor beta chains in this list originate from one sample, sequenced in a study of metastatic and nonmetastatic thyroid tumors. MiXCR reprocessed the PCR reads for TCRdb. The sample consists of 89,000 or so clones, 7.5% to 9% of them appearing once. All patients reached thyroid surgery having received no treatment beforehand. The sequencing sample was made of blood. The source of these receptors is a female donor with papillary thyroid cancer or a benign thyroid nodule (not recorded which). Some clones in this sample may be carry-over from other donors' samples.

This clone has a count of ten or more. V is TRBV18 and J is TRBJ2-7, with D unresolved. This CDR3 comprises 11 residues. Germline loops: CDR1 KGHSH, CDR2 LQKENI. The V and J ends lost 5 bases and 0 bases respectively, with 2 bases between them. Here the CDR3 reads CASSSSYEQYF. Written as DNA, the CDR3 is TGTGCCAGCTCAAGCTCCTACGAGCAGTACTTC.

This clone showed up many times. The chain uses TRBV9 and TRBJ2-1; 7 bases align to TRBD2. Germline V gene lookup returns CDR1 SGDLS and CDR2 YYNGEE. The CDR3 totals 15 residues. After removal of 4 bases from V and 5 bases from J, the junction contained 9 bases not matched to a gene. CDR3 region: CASSPSAGLDNEQFF. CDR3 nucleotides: TGTGCCAGCAGCCCCTCAGCGGGGCTAGACAATGAGCAGTTCTTC.

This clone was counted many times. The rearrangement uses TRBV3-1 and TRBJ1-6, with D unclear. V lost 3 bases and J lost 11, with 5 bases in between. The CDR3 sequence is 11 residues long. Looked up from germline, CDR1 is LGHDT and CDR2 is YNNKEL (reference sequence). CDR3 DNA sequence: TGTGCCAGCAGCCATGGGACACCCCTCCACTTT. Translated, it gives CASSHGTPLHF.

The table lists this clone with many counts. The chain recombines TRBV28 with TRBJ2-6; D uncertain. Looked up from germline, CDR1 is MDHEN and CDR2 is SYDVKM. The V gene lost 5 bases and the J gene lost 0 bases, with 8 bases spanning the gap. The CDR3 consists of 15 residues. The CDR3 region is CASSPTSSGANVLTF. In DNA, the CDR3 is TGTGCCAGCAGTCCGACGAGCTCTGGGGCCAACGTCCTGACTTTC. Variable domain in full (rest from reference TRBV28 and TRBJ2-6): DVKVTQSSRYLVKRTGEKVFLECVQDMDHENMFWYRQDPGLGLRLIYFSYDVKMKEKGDIPEGYSVSREKKERFSLILESASTNQTSMYLCASSPTSSGANVLTFGAGSRLTVL.

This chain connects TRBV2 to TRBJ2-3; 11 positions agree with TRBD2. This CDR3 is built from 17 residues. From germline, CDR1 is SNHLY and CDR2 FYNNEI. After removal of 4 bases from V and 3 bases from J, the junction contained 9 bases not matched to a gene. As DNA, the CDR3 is TGTGCCAGCAGTGGCGTGACTAGCGGGGAAACGACAGATACGCAGTATTTT. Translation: CASSGVTSGETTDTQYF.

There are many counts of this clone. The CDR3 bases are TGTGCCAGCAGCCAAGAAGAGGGCTACGAGCAGTACTTC. Amino acids: CASSQEEGYEQYF. The V and J genes are TRBV3-1 and TRBJ2-7, with a tentative D call TRBD2 (5 bases). Germline V CDR1 and CDR2: LGHDT, YNNKEL (reference sequence). There are 13 residues in the CDR3. The V end lost 0 bases, the J end lost 3 bases, and 6 bases lay between the germline ends.

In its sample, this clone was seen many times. The CDR3 spells CASSPNAGLTETQYF. The CDR3 bases are TGTGCCAGCAGTCCCAACGCGGGGTTGACAGAGACCCAGTACTTC. V is TRBV27 and J is TRBJ2-5, with D possibly matching TRBD2 (6 bases). The length of the CDR3 is 15 residues. The V end was cut by 5 bases, the J end by 4 bases, with 17 bases between. Germline V gene lookup returns CDR1 MNHEY and CDR2 SMNVEV (reference sequence).

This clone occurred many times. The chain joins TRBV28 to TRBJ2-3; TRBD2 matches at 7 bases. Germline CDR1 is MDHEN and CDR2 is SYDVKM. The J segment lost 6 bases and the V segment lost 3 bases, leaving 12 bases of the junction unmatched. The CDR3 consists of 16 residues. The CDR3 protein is CASSFSGVLASDTQYF. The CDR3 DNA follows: TGTGCCAGCAGTTTCAGCGGGGTGCTAGCCTCGGATACGCAGTATTTT. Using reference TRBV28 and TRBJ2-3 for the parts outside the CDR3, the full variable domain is DVKVTQSSRYLVKRTGEKVFLECVQDMDHENMFWYRQDPGLGLRLIYFSYDVKMKEKGDIPEGYSVSREKKERFSLILESASTNQTSMYLCASSFSGVLASDTQYFGPGTRLTVL.

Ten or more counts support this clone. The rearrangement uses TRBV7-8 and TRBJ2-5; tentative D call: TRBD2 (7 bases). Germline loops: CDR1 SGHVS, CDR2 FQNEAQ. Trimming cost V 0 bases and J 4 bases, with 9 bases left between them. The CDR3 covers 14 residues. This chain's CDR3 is CASSLAGGRETQYF. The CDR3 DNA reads TGTGCCAGCAGCTTAGCGGGGGGGCGAGAGACCCAGTACTTC.

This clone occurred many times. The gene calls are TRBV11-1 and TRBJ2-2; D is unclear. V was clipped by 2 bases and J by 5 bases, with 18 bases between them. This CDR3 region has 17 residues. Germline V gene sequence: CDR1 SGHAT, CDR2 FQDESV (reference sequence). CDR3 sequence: CASSLPRRLGRTGELFF. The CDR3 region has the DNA TGTGCCAGCAGCTTACCGAGGCGCCTTGGGCGGACCGGGGAGCTGTTTTTT.

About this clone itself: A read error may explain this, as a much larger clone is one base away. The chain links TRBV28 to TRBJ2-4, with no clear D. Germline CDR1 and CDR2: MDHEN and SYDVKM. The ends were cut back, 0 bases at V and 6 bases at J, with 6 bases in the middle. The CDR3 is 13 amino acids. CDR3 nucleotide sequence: TGTGCCAGCAGTTTATGGACACCAAACATTCAGTACTTC. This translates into CASSLWTPNIQYF. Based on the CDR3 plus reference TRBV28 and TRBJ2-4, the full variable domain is DVKVTQSSRYLVKRTGEKVFLECVQDMDHENMFWYRQDPGLGLRLIYFSYDVKMKEKGDIPEGYSVSREKKERFSLILESASTNQTSMYLCASSLWTPNIQYFGAGTRLSVL.

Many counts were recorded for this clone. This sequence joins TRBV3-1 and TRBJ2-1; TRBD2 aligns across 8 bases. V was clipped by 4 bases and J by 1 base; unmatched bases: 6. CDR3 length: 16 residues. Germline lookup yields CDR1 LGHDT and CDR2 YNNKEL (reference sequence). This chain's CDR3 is CASSPPGLGSYNEQFF. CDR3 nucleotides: TGTGCCAGCAGCCCGCCGGGACTAGGGTCCTACAATGAGCAGTTCTTC.

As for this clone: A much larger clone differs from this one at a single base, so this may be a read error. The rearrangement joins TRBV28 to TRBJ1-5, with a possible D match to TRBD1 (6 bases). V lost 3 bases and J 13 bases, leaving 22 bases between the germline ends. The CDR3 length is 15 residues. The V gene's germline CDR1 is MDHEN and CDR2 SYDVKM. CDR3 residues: CASSFPGVGNQHQHF. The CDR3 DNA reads TGTGCCAGCAGTTTCCCAGGGGTAGGCAATCAGCATCAGCATTTT.

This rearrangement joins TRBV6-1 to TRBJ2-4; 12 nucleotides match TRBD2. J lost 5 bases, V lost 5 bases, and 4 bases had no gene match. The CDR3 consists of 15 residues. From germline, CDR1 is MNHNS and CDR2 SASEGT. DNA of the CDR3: TGTGCCAGCAGTCTAGCGGGGGGGCCCCAAAACATTCAGTACTTC. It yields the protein CASSLAGGPQNIQYF.

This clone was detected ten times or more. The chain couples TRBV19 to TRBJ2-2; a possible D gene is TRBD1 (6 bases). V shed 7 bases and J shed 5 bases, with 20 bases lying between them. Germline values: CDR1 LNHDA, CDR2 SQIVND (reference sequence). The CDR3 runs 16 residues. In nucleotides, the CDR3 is TGTGCCAGTACCGATAGGGGGACGGGGAAAACCGGGGAGCTGTTTTTT. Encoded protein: CASTDRGTGKTGELFF.

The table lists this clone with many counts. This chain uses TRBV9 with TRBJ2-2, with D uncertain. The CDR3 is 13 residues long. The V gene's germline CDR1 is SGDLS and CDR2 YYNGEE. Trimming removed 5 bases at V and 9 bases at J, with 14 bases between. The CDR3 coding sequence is TGTGCCAGCAGGCCTGGCCAAGGTTGGGAGCTGTTTTTT. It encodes CASRPGQGWELFF.

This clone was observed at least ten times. CDR3 in DNA: TGTGCCAGCAGTGAATCACAGGGGAGGTCACCCCTCCACTTT. This gives the protein CASSESQGRSPLHF. The chain combines TRBV2 with TRBJ1-6; 7 bases line up with TRBD1. Germline assignment: CDR1 SNHLY and CDR2 FYNNEI. The CDR3 is made up of 14 amino acids. The V and J ends lost 2 bases and 10 bases, in that order; junction bases with no gene match: 5.

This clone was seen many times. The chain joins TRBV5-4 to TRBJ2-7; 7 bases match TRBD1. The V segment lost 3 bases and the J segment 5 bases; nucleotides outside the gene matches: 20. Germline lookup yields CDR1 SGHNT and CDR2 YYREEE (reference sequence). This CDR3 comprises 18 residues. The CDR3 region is CASSSILKGGARSNEQYF. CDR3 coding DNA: TGTGCCAGCAGCTCGATTCTGAAAGGGGGCGCCAGGTCAAACGAGCAGTACTTC.

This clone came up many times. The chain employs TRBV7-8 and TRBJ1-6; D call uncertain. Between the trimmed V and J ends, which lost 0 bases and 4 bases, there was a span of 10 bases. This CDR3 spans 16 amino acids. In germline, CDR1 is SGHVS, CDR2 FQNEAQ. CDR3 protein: CASSLAGERYNSPLHF. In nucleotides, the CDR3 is TGTGCCAGCAGCTTAGCCGGGGAGCGGTATAATTCACCCCTCCACTTT.

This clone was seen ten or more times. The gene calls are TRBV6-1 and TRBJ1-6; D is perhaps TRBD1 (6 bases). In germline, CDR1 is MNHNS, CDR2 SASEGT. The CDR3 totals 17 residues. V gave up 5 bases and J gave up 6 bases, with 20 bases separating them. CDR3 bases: TGTGCCAGCAGTCTACGGGGGGCCGACATTGGTAATTCACCCCTCCACTTT. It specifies CASSLRGADIGNSPLHF.

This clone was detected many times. The CDR3 spells CASNLDVGNEQFF. The CDR3 nucleotides read TGTGCCAGCAACCTGGACGTGGGCAATGAGCAGTTCTTC. J is TRBJ2-1 and V is TRBV2; D gene ambiguous. Trimming cost V 7 bases and J 6 bases, with 13 bases left between them. Germline V gene lookup returns CDR1 SNHLY and CDR2 FYNNEI. The CDR3 sequence is 13 residues long.

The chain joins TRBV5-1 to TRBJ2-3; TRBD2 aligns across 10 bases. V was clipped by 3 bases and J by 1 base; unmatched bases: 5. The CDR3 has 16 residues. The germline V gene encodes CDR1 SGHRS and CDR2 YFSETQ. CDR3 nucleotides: TGCGCCAGCAGCTGGGGGACTAGCGTGGGCACAGATACGCAGTATTTT. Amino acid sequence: CASSWGTSVGTDTQYF.

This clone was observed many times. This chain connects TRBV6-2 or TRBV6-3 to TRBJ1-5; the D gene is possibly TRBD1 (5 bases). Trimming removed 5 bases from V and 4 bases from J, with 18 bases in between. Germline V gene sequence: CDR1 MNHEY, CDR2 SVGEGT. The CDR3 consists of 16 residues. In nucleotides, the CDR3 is TGTGCCAGCAGTAGGTCAGGGCAGGGTCGTAATCAGCCCCAGCATTTT. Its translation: CASSRSGQGRNQPQHF.

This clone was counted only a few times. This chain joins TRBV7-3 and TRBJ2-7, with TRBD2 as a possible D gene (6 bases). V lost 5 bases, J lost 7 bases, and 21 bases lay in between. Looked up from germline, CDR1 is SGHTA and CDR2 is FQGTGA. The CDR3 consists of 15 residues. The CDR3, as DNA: TGTGCCAGCAGCCTCGATGTGGGAGGCGGGCTTGAGCAGTACTTC. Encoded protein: CASSLDVGGGLEQYF.

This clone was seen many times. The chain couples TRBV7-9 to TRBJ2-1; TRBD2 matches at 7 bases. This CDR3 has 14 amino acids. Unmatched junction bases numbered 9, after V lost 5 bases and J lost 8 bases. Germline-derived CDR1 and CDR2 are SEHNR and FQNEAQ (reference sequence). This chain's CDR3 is CASSPTGGGYEQFF. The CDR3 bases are TGTGCCAGCAGCCCAACTGGGGGAGGGTATGAGCAGTTCTTC. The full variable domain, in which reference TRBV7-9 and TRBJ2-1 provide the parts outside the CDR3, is DTGVSQNPRHKITKRGQNVTFRCDPISEHNRLYWYRQTLGQGPEFLTYFQNEAQLEKSRLLSDRFSAERPKGSFSTLEIQRTEQGDSAMYLCASSPTGGGYEQFFGPGTRLTVL.

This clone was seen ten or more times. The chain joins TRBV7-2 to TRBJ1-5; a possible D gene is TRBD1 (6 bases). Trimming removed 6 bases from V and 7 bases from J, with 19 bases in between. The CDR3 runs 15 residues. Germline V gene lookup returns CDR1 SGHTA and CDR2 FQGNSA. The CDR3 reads CASRPAQGQRQPQHF. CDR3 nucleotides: TGTGCCAGCAGGCCCGCACAGGGCCAGCGGCAGCCCCAGCATTTT.

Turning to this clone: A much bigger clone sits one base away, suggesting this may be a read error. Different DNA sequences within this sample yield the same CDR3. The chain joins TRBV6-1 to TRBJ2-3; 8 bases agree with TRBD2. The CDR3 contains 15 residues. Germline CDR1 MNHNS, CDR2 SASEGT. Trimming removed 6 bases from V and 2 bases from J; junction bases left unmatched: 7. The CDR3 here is CASSGLAGDTDTQYF. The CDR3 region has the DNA TGTGCCAGCAGCGGACTAGCTGGGGACACAGATACGCAGTATTTT.

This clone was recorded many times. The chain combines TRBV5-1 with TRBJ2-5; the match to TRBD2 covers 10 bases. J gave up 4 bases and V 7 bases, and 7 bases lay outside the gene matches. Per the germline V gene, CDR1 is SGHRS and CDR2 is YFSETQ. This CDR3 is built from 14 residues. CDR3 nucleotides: TGCGCCAGCTTCAGCGGGGGGGCCGGAGAGACCCAGTACTTC. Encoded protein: CASFSGGAGETQYF.